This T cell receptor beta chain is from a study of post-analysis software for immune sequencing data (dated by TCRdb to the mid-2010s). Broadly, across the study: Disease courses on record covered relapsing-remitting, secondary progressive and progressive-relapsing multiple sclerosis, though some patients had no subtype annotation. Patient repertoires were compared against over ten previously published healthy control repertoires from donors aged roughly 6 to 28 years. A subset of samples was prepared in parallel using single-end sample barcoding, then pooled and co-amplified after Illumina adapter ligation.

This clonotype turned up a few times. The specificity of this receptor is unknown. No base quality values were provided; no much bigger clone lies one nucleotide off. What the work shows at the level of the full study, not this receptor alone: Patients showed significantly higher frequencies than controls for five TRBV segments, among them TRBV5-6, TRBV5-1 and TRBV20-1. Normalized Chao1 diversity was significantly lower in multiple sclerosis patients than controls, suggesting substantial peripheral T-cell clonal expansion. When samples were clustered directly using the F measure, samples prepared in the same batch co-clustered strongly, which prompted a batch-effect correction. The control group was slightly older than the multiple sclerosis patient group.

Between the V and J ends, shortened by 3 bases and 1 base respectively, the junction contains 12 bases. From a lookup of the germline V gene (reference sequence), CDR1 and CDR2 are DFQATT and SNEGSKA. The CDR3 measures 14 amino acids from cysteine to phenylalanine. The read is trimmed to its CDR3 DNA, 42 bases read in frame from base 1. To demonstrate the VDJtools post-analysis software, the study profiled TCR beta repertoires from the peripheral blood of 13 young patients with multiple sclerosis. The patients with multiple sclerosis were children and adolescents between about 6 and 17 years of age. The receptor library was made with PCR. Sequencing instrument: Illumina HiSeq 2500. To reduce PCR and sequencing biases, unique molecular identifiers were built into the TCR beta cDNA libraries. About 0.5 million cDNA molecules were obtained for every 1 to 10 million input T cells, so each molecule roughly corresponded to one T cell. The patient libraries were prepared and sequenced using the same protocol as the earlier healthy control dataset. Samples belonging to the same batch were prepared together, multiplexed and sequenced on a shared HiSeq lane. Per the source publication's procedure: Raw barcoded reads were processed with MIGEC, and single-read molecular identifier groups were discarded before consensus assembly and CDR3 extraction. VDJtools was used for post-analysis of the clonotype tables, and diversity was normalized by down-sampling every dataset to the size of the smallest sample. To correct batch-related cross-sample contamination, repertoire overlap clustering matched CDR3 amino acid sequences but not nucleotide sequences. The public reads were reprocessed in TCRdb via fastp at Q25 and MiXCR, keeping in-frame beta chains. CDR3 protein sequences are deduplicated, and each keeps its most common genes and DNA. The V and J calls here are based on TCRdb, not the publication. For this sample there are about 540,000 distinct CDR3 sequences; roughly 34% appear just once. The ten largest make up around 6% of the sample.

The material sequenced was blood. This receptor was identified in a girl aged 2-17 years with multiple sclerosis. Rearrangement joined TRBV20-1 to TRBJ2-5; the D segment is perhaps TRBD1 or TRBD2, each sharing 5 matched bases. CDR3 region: CSASSGGPQETQYF. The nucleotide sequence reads TGCAGTGCTAGTTCTGGGGGACCCCAAGAGACCCAGTACTTC.